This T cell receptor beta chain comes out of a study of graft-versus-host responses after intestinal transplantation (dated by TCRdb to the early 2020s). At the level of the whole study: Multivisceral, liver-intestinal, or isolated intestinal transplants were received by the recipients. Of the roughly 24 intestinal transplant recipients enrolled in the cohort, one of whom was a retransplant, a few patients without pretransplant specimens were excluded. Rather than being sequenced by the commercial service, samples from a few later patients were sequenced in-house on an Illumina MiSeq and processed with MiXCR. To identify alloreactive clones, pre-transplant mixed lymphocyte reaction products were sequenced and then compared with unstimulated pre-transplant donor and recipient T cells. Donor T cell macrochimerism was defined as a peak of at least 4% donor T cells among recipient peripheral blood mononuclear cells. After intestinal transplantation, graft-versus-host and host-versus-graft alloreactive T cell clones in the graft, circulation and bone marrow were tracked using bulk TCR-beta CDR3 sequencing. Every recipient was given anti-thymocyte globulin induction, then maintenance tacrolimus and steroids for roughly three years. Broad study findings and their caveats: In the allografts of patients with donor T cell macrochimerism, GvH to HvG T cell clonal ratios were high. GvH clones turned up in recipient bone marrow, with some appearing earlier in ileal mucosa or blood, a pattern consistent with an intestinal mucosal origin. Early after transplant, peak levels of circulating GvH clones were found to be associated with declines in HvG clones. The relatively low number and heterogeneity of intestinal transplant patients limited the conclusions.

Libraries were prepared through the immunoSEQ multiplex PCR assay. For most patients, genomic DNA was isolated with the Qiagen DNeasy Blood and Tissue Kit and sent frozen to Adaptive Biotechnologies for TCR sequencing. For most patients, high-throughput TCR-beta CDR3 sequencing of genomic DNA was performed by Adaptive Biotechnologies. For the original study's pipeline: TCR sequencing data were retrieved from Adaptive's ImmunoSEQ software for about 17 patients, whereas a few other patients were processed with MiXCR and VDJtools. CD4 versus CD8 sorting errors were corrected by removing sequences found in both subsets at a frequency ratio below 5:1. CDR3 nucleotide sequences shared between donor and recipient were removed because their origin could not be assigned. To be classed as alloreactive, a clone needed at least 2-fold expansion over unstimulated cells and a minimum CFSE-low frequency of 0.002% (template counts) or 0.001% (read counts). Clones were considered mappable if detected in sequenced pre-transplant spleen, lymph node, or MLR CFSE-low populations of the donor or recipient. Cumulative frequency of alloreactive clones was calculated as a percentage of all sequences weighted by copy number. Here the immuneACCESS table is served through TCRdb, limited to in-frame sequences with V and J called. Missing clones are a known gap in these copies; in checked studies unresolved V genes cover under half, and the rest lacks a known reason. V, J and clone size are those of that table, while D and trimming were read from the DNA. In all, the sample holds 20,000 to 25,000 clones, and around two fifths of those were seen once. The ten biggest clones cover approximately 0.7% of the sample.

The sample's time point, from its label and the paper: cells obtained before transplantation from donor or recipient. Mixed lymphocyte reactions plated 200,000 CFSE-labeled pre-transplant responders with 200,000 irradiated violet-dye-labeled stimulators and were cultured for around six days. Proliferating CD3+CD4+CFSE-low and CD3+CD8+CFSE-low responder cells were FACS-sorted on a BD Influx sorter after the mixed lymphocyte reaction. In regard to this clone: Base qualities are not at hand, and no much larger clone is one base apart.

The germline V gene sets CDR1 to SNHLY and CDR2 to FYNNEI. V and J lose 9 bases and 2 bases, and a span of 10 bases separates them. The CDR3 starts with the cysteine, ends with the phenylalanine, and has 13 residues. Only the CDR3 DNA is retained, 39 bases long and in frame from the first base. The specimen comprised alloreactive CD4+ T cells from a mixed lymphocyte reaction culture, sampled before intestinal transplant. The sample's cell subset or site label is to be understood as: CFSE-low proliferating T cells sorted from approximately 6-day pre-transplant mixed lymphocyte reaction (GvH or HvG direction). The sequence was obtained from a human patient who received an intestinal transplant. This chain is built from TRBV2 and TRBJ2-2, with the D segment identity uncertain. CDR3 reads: CARRRVNTGELFF. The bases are TGTGCCAGGCGACGGGTAAACACCGGGGAGCTGTTTTTT.